This T cell receptor (beta chain) appears in the sequencing data of a study of post-analysis software for immune sequencing data. Study background: Patients had relapsing-remitting, secondary progressive or progressive-relapsing multiple sclerosis; some lacked subtype. Notes on the study in general: Included in a set of a few TRBV segments more frequent in patients than controls were TRBV5-6, TRBV5-1 and TRBV20-1. Significantly decreased normalized Chao1 diversity was recorded for multiple sclerosis patients relative to controls. Strong same-batch co-clustering of samples appeared with F measure clustering.

Tagging with unique molecular identifiers was a feature of the TCR beta cDNA libraries. Researchers reported some 500,000 cDNA molecules coming from approximately 0.95 to 9.8 million T cells. TCRdb used MiXCR to reprocess the PCR reads, holding one entry per CDR3 protein. The sample lists almost 700,000 distinct CDR3 sequences, over 45% occurring once. This clonotype came up a few times. Antigen specificity is unknown. The V gene lost 6 bases and the J gene lost 4 bases, with 18 bases spanning the gap. The germline V gene encodes CDR1 SQVTM and CDR2 ANQGSEA. This CDR3 is 14 amino acids long. The clonotype comes from a girl aged 2 to 9 with multiple sclerosis. Input material: blood. This chain uses TRBV29-1 with TRBJ2-5; D may be TRBD1 (6 bases). The CDR3 DNA reads as TGCAGCGTAAAGGGGGATGAGGGGTCAGAGACCCAGTACTTC. Protein product: CSVKGDEGSETQYF.